This T cell receptor beta chain was retrieved from a study of OX40 agonist ivuxolimab in advanced cancers. Study summary: Patients were given ivuxolimab, an antibody that agonizes OX40 (CD134). Subjects had a mean age of approximately 60 years, with a range of roughly 20 to 79; almost 85% were male.

Notes on this clone: Its matching antigen is unknown. Mismatch with germline at one junction end may stem from a read error.

Findings and caveats of the study: The mean number of expanded clones was higher in CD8+ T cells than in CD4+.

The assay was immunoSEQ multiplex PCR, and TCRdb's table has in-frame clones only and misses some. The sample carries about 79,000 clones, less than 95% recorded once. Exclusion of a patient followed from autoimmune disease history or systemic immunosuppression. The CDR3 is 11 amino acids. Looked up from germline, CDR1 is PRHDT and CDR2 is FYEKMQ (reference sequence). The chain is built from TRBV13 and TRBJ1-6, with TRBD1 as a possible D gene (5 bases). Sample: CD4+ or CD8+ T cells sorted from blood, taken in a trial of the OX40 agonist ivuxolimab. This sequence was found in an adult with an advanced solid tumor such as melanoma, head and neck, liver or kidney cancer. The CDR3 region is CASSSGTERYF. DNA of the CDR3: TGTGCCAGCAGCTCCGGGACGGAGAGGTACTTT.